The 18 T cell receptor beta chains listed next were all sequenced from one sample in a study of blood T cells in healthy people across ages. A second PCR, run for about 6 to 12 cycles, used a sample-barcoded 5' primer plus a J-beta primer mix. MiXCR, run by TCRdb on the 5' RACE reads, gives a single entry per CDR3 protein. Of roughly 1.7 million distinct CDR3 sequences in the sample, around 36% were seen once. The sequencing sample was made of blood. Every receptor here comes from a woman under 40 in good health.

The chain employs TRBV10-2 and TRBJ2-6; no definite D call. V was cut by 4 bases and J by 0 bases, with 10 bases left in between. Germline V gives CDR1 WSHSY, CDR2 SAAADI. The CDR3 spans 16 residues. The chain's CDR3 is CASSGGPSSGANVLTF. CDR3 in DNA: TGCGCCAGCAGTGGAGGACCCAGCTCTGGGGCCAACGTCCTGACTTTC.

The CDR3 loop reads CASSQESGLAGDNEQFF. CDR3 bases: TGCGCCAGCAGCCAAGAATCCGGACTAGCGGGGGACAATGAGCAGTTCTTC. The chain combines TRBV4-1 with TRBJ2-1; 13 bases line up with TRBD2. With 0 bases clipped from V and 5 bases from J, the junction kept 4 bases outside the gene matches. The germline CDR1 and CDR2 sequences are MGHRA and YSYEKL. The CDR3 loop spans 17 amino acids.

As to this clonotype: Relative to the germline gene, one junction end is altered; a read error may explain this. The V call is TRBV20-1, the J call TRBJ2-3; D could derive from TRBD1 or TRBD2 (6 bases each). Germline V gives CDR1 DFQATT, CDR2 SNEGSKA (reference sequence). The CDR3 has 14 residues. The CDR3 spells CSARRDIFTGTQYF. The CDR3 region has the DNA TGCAGTGCACGGCGGGACATTTTCACAGGTACGCAGTATTTT.

With respect to this clonotype: One end of the junction varies from germline; a read error may be responsible. This sequence joins TRBV12-3 or TRBV12-4 and TRBJ2-3, with 9 positions matching TRBD2. This CDR3 is 16 amino acids long. The CDR3, as DNA: TGTGCCAGCAGTTCCGGGCTAGCGGGGAGCGCAGATGCGCAGTATTTT. Its protein is CASSSGLAGSADAQYF.

Note on this clonotype: This CDR3 is missing its conserved last phenylalanine or tryptophan, likely due to a read error. This rearrangement joins TRBV4-2 to TRBJ2-1, with TRBD2 identical over 10 bases. J lost 4 bases, V lost 3 bases, and 6 bases had no gene match. Germline lookup yields CDR1 LGHNA and CDR2 YNFKEQ. There are 16 residues in the CDR3. CDR3 DNA sequence: TGTGCCAGCAGCCAGGGAGGACTAGCGGCATACAATGAGCAGTTCGTC. This translates into CASSQGGLAAYNEQFV.

The V call is TRBV27, the J call TRBJ2-3, with 13 bases lining up with TRBD2. This CDR3 is 16 amino acids long. Germline V lookup: CDR1 MNHEY, CDR2 SMNVEV (reference sequence). V shed 5 bases and J 3 bases; nucleotides not matched to a gene: 5. For the CDR3, the DNA is TGTGCCAGCAGTCCGGTGACTAGCGGGGGGACAGATACGCAGTATTTT. Translation: CASSPVTSGGTDTQYF.

This chain links TRBV6-1 with TRBJ2-3, with a weak D call TRBD2 (6 bases). Germline V gives CDR1 MNHNS, CDR2 SASEGT. V lost 2 bases, J lost 7 bases, and 16 bases lay in between. This CDR3 comprises 15 residues. CDR3 bases: TGTGCCAGCAGTGAACGGGACTCTCACGTCCATACGCAGTATTTT. Protein product: CASSERDSHVHTQYF.

The chain links TRBV11-2 to TRBJ2-1; TRBD1 might be the D (5 bases). Trimming removed 2 bases at V and 8 bases at J, with 10 bases between. The CDR3 loop spans 13 amino acids. The V gene's germline CDR1 is SGHAT and CDR2 FQNNGV. CDR3 DNA: TGTGCCAGCAGCTTAATCTTCAGGGATGAGCAGTTCTTC. Its protein product is CASSLIFRDEQFF.

The table lists this clonotype with a few counts. The chain couples TRBV5-5 to TRBJ2-6, with no clear D. The CDR3 sequence is 15 residues long. CDR1 and CDR2 (germline): SGHKS, YYEKEE (reference sequence). Trimming removed 2 bases from V and 0 bases from J, with 6 bases in between. The CDR3 DNA is TGTGCCAGCAGCTTCCCCAGCTCTGGGGCCAACGTCCTGACTTTC. It codes for CASSFPSSGANVLTF. Full variable domain (rest looked up from reference TRBV5-5 and TRBJ2-6): DAGVTQSPTHLIKTRGQQVTLRCSPISGHKSVSWYQQVLGQGPQFIFQYYEKEERGRGNFPDRFSARQFPNYSSELNVNALLLGDSALYLCASSFPSSGANVLTFGAGSRLTVL.

This clonotype was detected a few times. This rearrangement joins TRBV27 to TRBJ2-5, with D perhaps matching TRBD2 (5 bases). Trimming took 6 bases from V and 1 from J, leaving 15 bases between them. From germline, CDR1 is MNHEY and CDR2 SMNVEV (reference sequence). CDR3 length: 15 residues. The CDR3 spells CASRSGWSGQETQYF. CDR3 in DNA: TGTGCCAGCAGATCCGGCTGGAGCGGCCAAGAGACCCAGTACTTC.

Only a few counts were recorded for this clonotype. The chain recombines TRBV11-1 with TRBJ2-1; 11 positions agree with TRBD2. The CDR3 is made up of 16 amino acids. Looked up from germline, CDR1 is SGHAT and CDR2 is FQDESV (reference sequence). The V gene end was trimmed by 2 bases and the J gene end by 7 bases; junction bases not matched to a gene: 7. The CDR3, as DNA: TGTGCCAGCAGCTTAACCGTAGCGGGAGGGACGAATGAGCAGTTCTTC. This codes for CASSLTVAGGTNEQFF.

This clonotype occurred a few times. As DNA, the CDR3 is TGTGCCAGCAGCGTAGGAGCTAACTATGGCTACACCTTC. This sequence encodes CASSVGANYGYTF. The chain uses TRBV9 and TRBJ1-2; D not certain. V was clipped by 0 bases and J by 0 bases, with 3 bases between them. This CDR3 comprises 13 residues. The germline V gene has CDR1 SGDLS and CDR2 YYNGEE.

This clonotype was detected many times. The chain links TRBV27 to TRBJ1-2, with D tentatively TRBD1 (5 bases). CDR1 and CDR2 from the germline V gene are MNHEY and SMNVEV (reference sequence). Between the trimmed V and J ends, which lost 3 bases and 5 bases, there was a span of 13 bases. This CDR3 is 14 amino acids long. DNA of the CDR3: TGTGCCAGCAGTTTCATCGGGGGAGATTATGGCTACACCTTC. It specifies CASSFIGGDYGYTF.

In its sample, this clonotype was seen once. V and J are TRBV7-8 and TRBJ1-5; TRBD1 matches 7 bases. This CDR3 comprises 14 residues. The germline CDR1 and CDR2 sequences are SGHVS and FQNEAQ. After removal of 8 bases from V and 2 bases from J, the junction contained 6 bases not matched to a gene. The CDR3 is CASGDRVRNQPQHF. The CDR3 DNA follows: TGTGCCAGCGGAGACAGGGTACGCAATCAGCCCCAGCATTTT.

This clonotype was counted once. V is TRBV9 and J is TRBJ2-1; 16 bases line up with TRBD2. Looked up from germline, CDR1 is SGDLS and CDR2 is YYNGEE. The CDR3 has 18 residues. With V trimmed by 4 bases and J by 8 bases, 12 bases remained unmatched. The CDR3 here is CASSPTGTSGGAGDEQFF. In DNA, the CDR3 is TGTGCCAGCAGCCCGACAGGGACTAGCGGGGGGGCCGGGGATGAGCAGTTCTTC.

CDR3 protein: CSVEEGFMYYGYTF. CDR3 in DNA: TGCAGTGTCGAGGAGGGGTTTATGTATTATGGCTACACCTTC. The chain couples TRBV20-1 to TRBJ1-2, with D possibly being TRBD1 (5 bases). CDR1 and CDR2 from the germline V gene are DFQATT and SNEGSKA (reference sequence). This CDR3 comprises 14 residues. Trimming shortened V by 7 bases and J by 5 bases, and 20 bases separated the two germline ends.

This clonotype showed up just a few times. The genes are TRBV7-9 and TRBJ2-1; no clear D gene. The V end lost 1 base, the J end lost 10 bases, and 8 bases lay between the germline ends. The CDR3 is 12 residues long. Germline lookup yields CDR1 SEHNR and CDR2 FQNEAQ (reference sequence). The CDR3 protein is CASSLVATEQFF. The CDR3, as DNA: TGTGCCAGCAGCTTAGTAGCCACGGAGCAGTTCTTC. The whole variable domain, remainder taken from reference TRBV7-9 and TRBJ2-1, is DTGVSQNPRHKITKRGQNVTFRCDPISEHNRLYWYRQTLGQGPEFLTYFQNEAQLEKSRLLSDRFSAERPKGSFSTLEIQRTEQGDSAMYLCASSLVATEQFFGPGTRLTVL.

This clonotype was recorded a few times. The chain is built from TRBV7-2 and TRBJ2-1; 15 bases map to TRBD2. This CDR3 has 17 residues. Trimming cost V 1 base and J 9 bases; bases outside gene matches: 7. Germline values: CDR1 SGHTA, CDR2 FQGNSA. CDR3 amino acids: CASSLEGRTSGGGEQFF. The DNA of the CDR3 is TGTGCCAGCAGCTTAGAGGGGAGGACTAGCGGGGGGGGTGAGCAGTTCTTC.